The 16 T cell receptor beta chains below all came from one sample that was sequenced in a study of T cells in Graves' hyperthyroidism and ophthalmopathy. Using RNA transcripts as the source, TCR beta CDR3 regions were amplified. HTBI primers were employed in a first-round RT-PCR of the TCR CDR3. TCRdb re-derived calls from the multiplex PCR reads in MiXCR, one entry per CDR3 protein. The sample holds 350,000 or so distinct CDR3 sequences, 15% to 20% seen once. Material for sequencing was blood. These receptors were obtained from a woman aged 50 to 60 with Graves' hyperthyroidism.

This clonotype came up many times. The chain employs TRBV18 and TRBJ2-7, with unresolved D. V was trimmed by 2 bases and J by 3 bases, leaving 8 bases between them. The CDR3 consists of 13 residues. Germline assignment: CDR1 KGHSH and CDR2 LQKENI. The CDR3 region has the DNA TGTGCCAGCTCACCATTCGTGAACTACGAGCAGTACGTC. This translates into CASSPFVNYEQYV.

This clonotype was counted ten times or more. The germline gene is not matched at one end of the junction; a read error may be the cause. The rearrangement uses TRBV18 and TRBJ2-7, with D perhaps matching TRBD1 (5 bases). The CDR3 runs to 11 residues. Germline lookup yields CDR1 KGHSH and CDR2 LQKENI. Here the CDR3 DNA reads TGTGGCAGCTCTTCAGGGCAGGAGCAGTACTTC. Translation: CGSSSGQEQYF.

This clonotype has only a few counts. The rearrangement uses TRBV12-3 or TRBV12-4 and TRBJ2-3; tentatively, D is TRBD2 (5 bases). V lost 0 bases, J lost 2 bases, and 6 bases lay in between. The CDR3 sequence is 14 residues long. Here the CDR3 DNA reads TGTGCCAGCAGTTTAGCCCGGGACACAGATACGCAGTATTTT. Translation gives CASSLARDTDTQYF.

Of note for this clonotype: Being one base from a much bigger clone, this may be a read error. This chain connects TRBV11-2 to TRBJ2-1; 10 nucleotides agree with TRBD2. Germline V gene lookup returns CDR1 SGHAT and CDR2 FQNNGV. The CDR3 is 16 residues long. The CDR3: CAGSLELAGNYNEQFF. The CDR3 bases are TGTGCCGGCAGCTTAGAACTAGCGGGAAACTACAATGAGCAGTTCTTC.

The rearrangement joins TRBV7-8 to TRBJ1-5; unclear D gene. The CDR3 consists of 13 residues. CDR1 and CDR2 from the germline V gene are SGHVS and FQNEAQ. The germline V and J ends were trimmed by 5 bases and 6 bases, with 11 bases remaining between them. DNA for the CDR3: TGTGCCAGCAGCCAAACATCGCCTCAGCCCCAGCATTTT. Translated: CASSQTSPQPQHF.

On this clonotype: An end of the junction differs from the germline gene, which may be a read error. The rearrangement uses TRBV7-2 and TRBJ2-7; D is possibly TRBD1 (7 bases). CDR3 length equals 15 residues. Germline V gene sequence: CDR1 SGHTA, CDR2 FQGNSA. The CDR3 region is CASRLGGGGQYEQYF. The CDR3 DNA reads TGTGCCAGCAGGTTAGGAGGGGGCGGCCAGTACGAGCAGTACTTC.

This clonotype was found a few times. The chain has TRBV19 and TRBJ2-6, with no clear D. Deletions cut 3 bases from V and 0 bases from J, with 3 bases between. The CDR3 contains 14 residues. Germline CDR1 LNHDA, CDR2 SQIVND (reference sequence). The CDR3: CASSISSGANVLTF. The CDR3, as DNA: TGTGCCAGTAGTATCAGCTCTGGGGCCAACGTCCTGACTTTC.

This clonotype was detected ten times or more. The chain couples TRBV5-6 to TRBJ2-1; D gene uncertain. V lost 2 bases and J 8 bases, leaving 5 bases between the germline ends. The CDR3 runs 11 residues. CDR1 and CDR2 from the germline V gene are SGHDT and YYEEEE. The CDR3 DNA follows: TGTGCCAGCAGCTTTCGGGATGAGCAGTTCTTC. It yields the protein CASSFRDEQFF.

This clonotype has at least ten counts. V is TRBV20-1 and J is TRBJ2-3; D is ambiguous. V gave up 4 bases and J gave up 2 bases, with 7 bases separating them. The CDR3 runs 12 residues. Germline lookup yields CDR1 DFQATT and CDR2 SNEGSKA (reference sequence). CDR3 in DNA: TGCAGTGCTACTATGTACACAGATACGCAGTATTTT. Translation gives CSATMYTDTQYF.

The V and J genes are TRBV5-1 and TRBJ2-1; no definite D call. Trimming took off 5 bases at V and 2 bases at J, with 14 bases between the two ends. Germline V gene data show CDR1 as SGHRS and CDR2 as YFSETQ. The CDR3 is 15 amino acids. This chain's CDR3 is CASRATGGAYNEQFF. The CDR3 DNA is TGCGCCAGCAGAGCTACGGGTGGGGCCTACAATGAGCAGTTCTTC. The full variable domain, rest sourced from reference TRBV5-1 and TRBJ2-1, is KAGVTQTPRYLIKTRGQQVTLSCSPISGHRSVSWYQQTPGQGLQFLFEYFSETQRNKGNFPGRFSGRQFSNSRSEMNVSTLELGDSALYLCASRATGGAYNEQFFGPGTRLTVL.

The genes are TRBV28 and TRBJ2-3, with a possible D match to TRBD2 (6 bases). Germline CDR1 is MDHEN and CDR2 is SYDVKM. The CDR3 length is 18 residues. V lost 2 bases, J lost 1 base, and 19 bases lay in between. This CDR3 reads CASSLGDSGTRGTDTQYF. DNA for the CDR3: TGTGCCAGCAGTTTAGGCGACTCCGGGACTCGGGGCACAGATACGCAGTATTTT.

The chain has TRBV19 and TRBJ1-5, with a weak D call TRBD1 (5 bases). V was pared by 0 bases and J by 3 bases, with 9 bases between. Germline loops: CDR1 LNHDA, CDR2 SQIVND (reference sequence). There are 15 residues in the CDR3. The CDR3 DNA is TGTGCCAGTAGTATAGAAGACAGAGACAATCAGCCCCAGCATTTT. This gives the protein CASSIEDRDNQPQHF.

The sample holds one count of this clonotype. The CDR3 DNA reads TGTGCCAGTACCTTGGACAGCGCCCGTAATTCACCCCTCCACTTT. This codes for CASTLDSARNSPLHF. V and J are TRBV19 and TRBJ1-6; tentatively, D is TRBD1 (6 bases). V shed 7 bases and J shed 6 bases, with 16 bases lying between them. This CDR3 has 15 residues. The germline V gene encodes CDR1 LNHDA and CDR2 SQIVND (reference sequence). Variable domain in full (rest from reference TRBV19 and TRBJ1-6): DGGITQSPKYLFRKEGQNVTLSCEQNLNHDAMYWYRQDPGQGLRLIYYSQIVNDFQKGDIAEGYSVSREKKESFPLTVTSAQKNPTAFYLCASTLDSARNSPLHFGNGTRLTVT.

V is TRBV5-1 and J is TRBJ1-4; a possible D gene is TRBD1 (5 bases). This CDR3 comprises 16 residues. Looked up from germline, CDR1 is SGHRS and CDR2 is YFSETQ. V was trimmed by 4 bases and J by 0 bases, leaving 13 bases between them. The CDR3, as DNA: TGCGCCAGCAGCCCAACAGGTGTTGCAACTAATGAAAAACTGTTTTTT. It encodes CASSPTGVATNEKLFF.

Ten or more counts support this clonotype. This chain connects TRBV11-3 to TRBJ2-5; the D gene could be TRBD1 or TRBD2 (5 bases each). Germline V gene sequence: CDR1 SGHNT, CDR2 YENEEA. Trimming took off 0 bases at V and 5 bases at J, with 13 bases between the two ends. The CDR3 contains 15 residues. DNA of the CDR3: TGTGCCAGCAGCTTAGATTCGGGGCGAGGGGAGACCCAGTACTTC. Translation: CASSLDSGRGETQYF.

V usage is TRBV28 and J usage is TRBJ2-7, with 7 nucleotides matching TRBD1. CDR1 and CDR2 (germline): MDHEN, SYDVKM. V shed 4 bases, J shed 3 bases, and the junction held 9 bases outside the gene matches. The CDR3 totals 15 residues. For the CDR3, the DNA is TGTGCCAGCAGTTACGGTCGACAGGGTGTCTACGAGCAGTACTTC. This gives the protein CASSYGRQGVYEQYF.